These 28 T cell receptor beta chains came from one sample sequenced in a study of blood T cell repertoires in COVID-19. The method was immunoSEQ multiplex PCR; TCRdb's version includes in-frame clones alone and lacks a portion of them. In the table there are 150,000 to 200,000 clones, roughly 83% of which are singletons. Sequencing input: PBMCs or T cells enriched from blood (not recorded which). The receptors derive from a man aged 70-80 years who had been exposed to COVID-19.

CDR3 bases: TGTGCCAGCAGTTACAGGGCGGGGGCTGAAGCTTTCTTT. Its translation: CASSYRAGAEAFF. This chain joins TRBV12-3 or TRBV12-4 and TRBJ1-1, with D possibly TRBD1 on 6 matching bases. Trimming shortened V by 4 bases and J by 6 bases, and 12 bases separated the two germline ends. The CDR3 runs 13 residues.

This chain links TRBV7-8 with TRBJ2-7, with 9 bases lining up with TRBD2. Germline trimming cut 5 bases from V and 3 bases from J; bases unmatched to any gene: 8. CDR1 and CDR2 from the germline V gene are SGHVS and FQNEAQ. The CDR3 covers 15 residues. CDR3 sequence (DNA): TGTGCCAGCAGCCGAGCGGGAGGCGAACTCTACGAGCAGTACTTC. Amino acids: CASSRAGGELYEQYF. Based on the CDR3 plus reference TRBV7-8 and TRBJ2-7, the full variable domain is GAGVSQSPRYKVAKRGQDVALRCDPISGHVSLFWYQQALGQGPEFLTYFQNEAQLDKSGLPSDRFFAERPEGSVSTLKIQRTQQEDSAVYLCASSRAGGELYEQYFGPGTRLTVT.

V gene TRBV7-9 combines with J gene TRBJ1-2; tentatively, D is TRBD1 (5 bases). Germline V gene sequence: CDR1 SEHNR, CDR2 FQNEAQ (reference sequence). This CDR3 has 14 amino acids. V was clipped by 3 bases and J by 3 bases, with 11 bases between them. The CDR3 DNA reads TGTGCCAGCAGCTTGGCCCCGGGGGACTATGGCTACACCTTC. The encoded protein is CASSLAPGDYGYTF.

This clone appeared a few times. CDR3 nucleotide sequence: TGCGCCAGCAGCTTGGTAGAGACCGGGGAGCTGTTTTTT. It codes for CASSLVETGELFF. The chain carries TRBV5-1 and TRBJ2-2; D unclear. CDR3 length: 13 residues. CDR1 is SGHRS and CDR2 is YFSETQ in the germline V gene. The V and J ends lost 0 bases and 5 bases respectively, with 5 bases between them.

In its sample, this clone was seen a few times. The chain links TRBV15 to TRBJ2-2; the D gene is possibly TRBD2 (9 bases). Germline CDR1 is LNHNV and CDR2 is YYDKDF (reference sequence). There are 17 residues in the CDR3. Trimming cost V 5 bases and J 6 bases, with 22 bases left between them. CDR3 nucleotides: TGTGCCACCAGCGCCCCAGGGGGCGGGAGGGGGGCCGGGGAGCTGTTTTTT. This sequence encodes CATSAPGGGRGAGELFF.

The chain couples TRBV12-3 or TRBV12-4 to TRBJ1-2, with a weak D call TRBD1 (6 bases). Trimming removed 5 bases from V and 5 bases from J, with 9 bases in between. The CDR3 has 12 residues. The DNA for the CDR3 is TGTGCCAGCAGTCGGACAGAATATGGCTACACCTTC. Amino acid sequence: CASSRTEYGYTF.

The chain uses TRBV27 and TRBJ2-3, with TRBD2 matching 12 bases. This CDR3 is built from 17 residues. J gave up 1 base and V 7 bases, and 9 bases lay outside the gene matches. The V gene's germline CDR1 is MNHEY and CDR2 SMNVEV (reference sequence). DNA for the CDR3: TGTGCCAGCAAGGTACTAGCGGGAGGAGAAGGCACAGATACGCAGTATTTT. Residues: CASKVLAGGEGTDTQYF.

The V call is TRBV19, the J call TRBJ2-2, with 9 bases fitting TRBD2. The CDR3 is made up of 15 amino acids. The junction had 6 bases not matched to a gene; V was cut back by 5 bases and J by 5 bases. The germline V gene has CDR1 LNHDA and CDR2 SQIVND (reference sequence). DNA for the CDR3: TGTGCCAGTAGTCTGGCGGGAGGGCCGACCGGGGAGCTGTTTTTT. Translated, it gives CASSLAGGPTGELFF. Together with reference TRBV19 and TRBJ2-2, the CDR3 gives the full variable domain: DGGITQSPKYLFRKEGQNVTLSCEQNLNHDAMYWYRQDPGQGLRLIYYSQIVNDFQKGDIAEGYSVSREKKESFPLTVTSAQKNPTAFYLCASSLAGGPTGELFFGEGSRLTVL.

The chain uses TRBV18 and TRBJ2-6, with 7 bases fitting TRBD2. The CDR3 sequence is 17 residues long. CDR1 and CDR2 (germline): KGHSH, LQKENI. The V gene end was trimmed by 3 bases and the J gene end by 4 bases; junction bases not matched to a gene: 9. In DNA form, the CDR3 reads TGTGCCAGCTCACCTTCCACGCGGGGGTCAGGGGCCAACGTCCTGACTTTC. It yields the protein CASSPSTRGSGANVLTF.

This clone is a singleton in its sample. The chain links TRBV9 to TRBJ2-3; 7 nucleotides align to TRBD1. The CDR3 covers 16 residues. Germline V gene sequence: CDR1 SGDLS, CDR2 YYNGEE. The junction had 6 bases not matched to a gene; V was cut back by 2 bases and J by 0 bases. CDR3 DNA sequence: TGTGCCAGCAGCGTTGGGACAGTTAGGAGCACAGATACGCAGTATTTT. As protein: CASSVGTVRSTDTQYF.

The chain couples TRBV5-1 to TRBJ2-1; 12 bases agree with TRBD2. CDR1 is SGHRS, CDR2 YFSETQ, per germline. This CDR3 is 15 amino acids long. V lost 4 bases to trimming and J lost 4 bases; unmatched junction nucleotides: 3. CDR3 loop: CASSRLAGEYNEQFF. The CDR3 nucleotides read TGCGCCAGCAGCAGACTAGCGGGAGAGTACAATGAGCAGTTCTTC.

This clone came up many times. CDR3 region: CASSERSSGNTIYF. CDR3 sequence (DNA): TGCGCCAGCAGCGAGAGAAGCTCTGGAAACACCATATATTTT. The genes are TRBV5-1 and TRBJ1-3, with unresolved D. V was pared by 4 bases and J by 0 bases, with 8 bases between. Germline V CDR1 and CDR2: SGHRS, YFSETQ. This CDR3 spans 14 amino acids.

The V gene is TRBV3-1 (or the pseudogene TRBV3-2), the J gene TRBJ2-3; TRBD1 matches at 9 bases. V lost 2 bases, J lost 4 bases, and 4 bases stayed unmatched. This CDR3 contains 15 residues. Germline CDR1 reads LGHDT; CDR2 reads YNNKEL (reference sequence). CDR3 sequence: CASSQPGQGSDTQYF. The CDR3, as DNA: TGTGCCAGCAGCCAACCGGGACAGGGCTCAGATACGCAGTATTTT.

This clone was counted only a few times. The V call is TRBV5-4, the J call TRBJ1-2, with no clear D. This CDR3 has 12 residues. The V end was cut by 0 bases, the J end by 8 bases, with 8 bases between. Per germline, CDR1 SGHNT and CDR2 YYREEE (reference sequence). This CDR3 is CASSLASGGYTF. Here the CDR3 DNA reads TGTGCCAGCAGCTTGGCCTCGGGAGGCTACACCTTC. Complete variable domain (other parts from reference TRBV5-4 and TRBJ1-2): ETGVTQSPTHLIKTRGQQVTLRCSSQSGHNTVSWYQQALGQGPQFIFQYYREEENGRGNFPPRFSGLQFPNYSSELNVNALELDDSALYLCASSLASGGYTFGSGTRLTVV.

This chain uses TRBV10-3 with TRBJ1-1; D might be TRBD1 (6 bases). Looked up from germline, CDR1 is ENHRY and CDR2 is SYGVKD. V was clipped by 0 bases and J by 7 bases, with 18 bases between them. The CDR3 totals 16 residues. The CDR3 reads CAISESRGAFEGEAFF. The CDR3 bases are TGTGCCATCAGTGAGTCGCGGGGGGCGTTTGAAGGTGAAGCTTTCTTT.

The genes are TRBV5-4 and TRBJ2-1; 10 bases are a match to TRBD1. Germline CDR1 SGHNT, CDR2 YYREEE (reference sequence). V gave up 6 bases and J gave up 0 bases; unmatched junction bases: 6. This CDR3 region has 16 residues. CDR3 loop: CASTMGTGVSYNEQFF. The DNA of the CDR3 is TGTGCCAGCACCATGGGGACAGGGGTCTCCTACAATGAGCAGTTCTTC.

This chain links TRBV9 with TRBJ2-1, with 8 bases lining up with TRBD2. This CDR3 is 16 amino acids long. Germline assignment: CDR1 SGDLS and CDR2 YYNGEE. Trimming at V came to 4 bases and at J to 9 bases, leaving 15 bases not matched to a gene. The CDR3 loop is CASSSNGAGVGIEQFF. For the CDR3, the DNA is TGTGCCAGCAGCTCGAACGGAGCGGGAGTAGGCATTGAGCAGTTCTTC.

The chain is built from TRBV3-1 (or the pseudogene TRBV3-2) and TRBJ2-2; TRBD1 aligns across 7 bases. In germline, CDR1 is LGHDT, CDR2 YNNKEL (reference sequence). The V segment lost 3 bases and the J segment 4 bases; nucleotides outside the gene matches: 8. The CDR3 has 16 amino acids. The CDR3: CASSQHDRVSTGELFF. In DNA form, the CDR3 reads TGTGCCAGCAGCCAGCACGACAGGGTGAGCACCGGGGAGCTGTTTTTT.

The V gene is TRBV5-6, the J gene TRBJ1-4, with a possible D match to TRBD1 (6 bases). V lost 1 base, J lost 6 bases, and 10 bases lay in between. The CDR3 contains 14 residues. The germline V gene encodes CDR1 SGHDT and CDR2 YYEEEE. This chain's CDR3 is CASSLTGFDEKLFF. In DNA, the CDR3 is TGTGCCAGCAGCTTGACAGGGTTCGATGAAAAACTGTTTTTT.

The J gene is TRBJ2-7, the V gene TRBV7-3; 9 bases are shared with TRBD2. With 5 bases clipped from V and 4 bases from J, the junction kept 12 bases outside the gene matches. The CDR3 is 16 residues long. From germline, CDR1 is SGHTA and CDR2 FQGTGA. CDR3 sequence: CASSPRGTSGFYEQYF. The CDR3 DNA sequence: TGTGCCAGCAGCCCAAGGGGAACTAGCGGGTTTTACGAGCAGTACTTC.

This sequence joins TRBV4-1 and TRBJ2-3; 11 bases map to TRBD2. This CDR3 is built from 17 residues. The V gene's germline CDR1 is MGHRA and CDR2 YSYEKL. J lost 4 bases, V lost 4 bases, and 10 bases had no gene match. DNA for the CDR3: TGCGCCAGCAGCCCCGGACGATTGGGACTAGCGGCAGATACGCAGTATTTT. Translated, it gives CASSPGRLGLAADTQYF.

The rearrangement joins TRBV5-1 to TRBJ2-5, with 11 bases that match TRBD2. CDR1 SGHRS and CDR2 YFSETQ come from the germline V gene. With 0 bases clipped from V and 2 bases from J, the junction kept 0 bases outside the gene matches. CDR3 length: 15 residues. Here the CDR3 reads CASSLGLAGQETQYF. The CDR3 DNA follows: TGCGCCAGCAGCTTGGGACTAGCGGGACAAGAGACCCAGTACTTC.

The chain employs TRBV6-5 and TRBJ2-7; TRBD2 agrees at 7 bases. In germline, CDR1 is MNHEY, CDR2 SVGAGI. J was trimmed by 5 bases and V by 0 bases; bases with no gene match: 10. CDR3 length equals 16 residues. The CDR3 spells CASSYSAPGGNHEQYF. CDR3 coding DNA: TGTGCCAGCAGTTACTCGGCGCCGGGAGGTAACCACGAGCAGTACTTC.

This clone was counted only a few times. The V and J genes are TRBV12-1 and TRBJ2-6; TRBD2, the table's D call, lacks a check against the DNA. TRBV12-1 counts as a pseudogene. The CDR3 has 17 amino acids. In DNA, the CDR3 is TGTGCCAGCAGCGACCTGGACTTGAATCGTCTGGCCAACGTCCTGACTTTC. Its protein is CASSDLDLNRLANVLTF.

This clone appeared once. The chain couples TRBV5-4 to TRBJ2-5, with TRBD1 as a possible D gene (5 bases). The V end was cut by 4 bases, the J end by 2 bases, with 12 bases between. The CDR3 consists of 14 residues. Germline assignment: CDR1 SGHNT and CDR2 YYREEE (reference sequence). This CDR3 reads CASSLTGAQETQYF. CDR3 nucleotides: TGTGCCAGCAGCCTAACAGGAGCACAAGAGACCCAGTACTTC. Looking up the rest from reference TRBV5-4 and TRBJ2-5 gives the full variable domain: ETGVTQSPTHLIKTRGQQVTLRCSSQSGHNTVSWYQQALGQGPQFIFQYYREEENGRGNFPPRFSGLQFPNYSSELNVNALELDDSALYLCASSLTGAQETQYFGPGTRLLVL.

CDR3 nucleotides: TGCGCCAGCAGCCAAGGCGGCGGGACAGGAGATACGCAGTATTTT. This gives the protein CASSQGGGTGDTQYF. V gene TRBV4-3 combines with J gene TRBJ2-3; 8 nucleotides align to TRBD1. The J segment lost 5 bases and the V segment lost 1 base, leaving 5 bases of the junction unmatched. CDR3 size: 15 residues. Germline CDR1 is LGHNA and CDR2 is YSLEER.

The CDR3 nucleotides read TGTGCCAGCAGCTTGTTCGCAGGGGTAATTGGGACGAATCAGCCCCAGCATTTT. Protein product: CASSLFAGVIGTNQPQHF. The genes are TRBV5-5 and TRBJ1-5, with D possibly matching TRBD1 (6 bases). From germline, CDR1 is SGHKS and CDR2 YYEKEE (reference sequence). V was cut by 1 base and J by 4 bases, with 21 bases left in between. This CDR3 spans 18 amino acids.

The chain uses TRBV12-5 and TRBJ1-1, with 7 bases identical to TRBD1. After removal of 9 bases from V and 1 base from J, the junction contained 8 bases not matched to a gene. This CDR3 is built from 14 residues. Germline loops: CDR1 LGHNT, CDR2 FRNRAP. This CDR3 is CASARGTRNTEAFF. The CDR3 DNA follows: TGTGCTAGCGCCAGGGGGACGAGGAACACTGAAGCTTTCTTT.